The TCR beta chain under discussion was sequenced for a study of radiotherapy plus CTLA-4 blockade in lung cancer. On the study more broadly: Objective responses arose in approximately 20% of patients, and about 32% experienced disease control. Study-wide results and limits: Radiotherapy with ipilimumab was followed by blood expansion of tumor-derived clones. Early clone dynamics of blood T cells, plus interferon-beta, reportedly predicted response best.

Ipilimumab CTLA-4 blockade and focal radiation were given to patients with chemo-refractory metastatic non-small-cell lung cancer. TCRdb's table, derived via immunoSEQ multiplex PCR, lists solely in-frame clones and lacks some. The sample consists of 12,000 or so clones, about 88% of them appearing once. Of note for this clone: What it recognizes is unknown.

This sequence originates from a human donor with non-small cell lung cancer that progressed on radiotherapy plus ipilimumab. Sequenced here: peripheral blood, sampled from a patient treated with radiotherapy plus ipilimumab.

The CDR3 DNA is TGCAGCGCCGCCCCCACAGATACGCAGTATTTT. Translating it yields CSAAPTDTQYF. The chain is built from TRBV29-1 and TRBJ2-3; D gene unclear. Trimming shortened V by 7 bases and J by 2 bases, and 7 bases separated the two germline ends. The CDR3 consists of 11 residues. Germline V gene lookup returns CDR1 SQVTM and CDR2 ANQGSEA.